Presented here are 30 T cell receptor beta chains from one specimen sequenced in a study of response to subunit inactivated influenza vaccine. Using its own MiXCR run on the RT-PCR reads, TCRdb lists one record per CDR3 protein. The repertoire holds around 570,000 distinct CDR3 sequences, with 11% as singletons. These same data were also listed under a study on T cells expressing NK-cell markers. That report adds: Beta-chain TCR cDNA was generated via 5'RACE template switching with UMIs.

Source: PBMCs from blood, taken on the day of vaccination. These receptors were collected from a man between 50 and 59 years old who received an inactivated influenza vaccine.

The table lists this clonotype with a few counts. This CDR3 is CAVRKNETQYF. Here the CDR3 DNA reads TGTGCCGTCCGGAAAAACGAGACCCAGTACTTC. J is TRBJ2-5 and V is TRBV10-3; D remains unclear. The CDR3 contains 11 residues. Germline CDR1 and CDR2: ENHRY and SYGVKD. V was pared by 11 bases and J by 5 bases, with 12 bases between.

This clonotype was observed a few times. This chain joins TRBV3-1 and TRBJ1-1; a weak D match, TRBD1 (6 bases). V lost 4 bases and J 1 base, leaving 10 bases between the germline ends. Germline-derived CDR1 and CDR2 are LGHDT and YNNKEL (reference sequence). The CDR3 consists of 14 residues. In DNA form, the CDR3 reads TGTGCCAGCAGCCCGACAGGAGCGAACACTGAAGCTTTCTTT. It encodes CASSPTGANTEAFF.

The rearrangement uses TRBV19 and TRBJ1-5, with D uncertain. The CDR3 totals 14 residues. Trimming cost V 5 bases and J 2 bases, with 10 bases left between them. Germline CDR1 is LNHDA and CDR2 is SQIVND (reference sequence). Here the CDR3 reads CASSLWEGNQPQHF. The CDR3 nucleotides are TGTGCCAGTAGTTTATGGGAGGGCAATCAGCCCCAGCATTTT.

The CDR3 here is CASSLRQGLYNEQFF. DNA for the CDR3: TGTGCCAGCAGCCTTAGACAGGGTTTGTACAATGAGCAGTTCTTC. This sequence joins TRBV12-3 or TRBV12-4 and TRBJ2-1; 7 bases are a match to TRBD1. V shed 6 bases, J shed 4 bases, and the junction held 9 bases outside the gene matches. The CDR3 has 15 residues.

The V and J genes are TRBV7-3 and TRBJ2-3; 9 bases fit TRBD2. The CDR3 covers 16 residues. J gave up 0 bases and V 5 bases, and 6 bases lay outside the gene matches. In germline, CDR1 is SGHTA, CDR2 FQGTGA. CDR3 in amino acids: CASSRGTSRSTDTQYF. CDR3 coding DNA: TGTGCCAGCAGCCGAGGGACTAGCCGAAGCACAGATACGCAGTATTTT.

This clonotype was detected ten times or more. As DNA, the CDR3 is TGCAGCGCCCGACTAGCGGGGGGCTACGAGCAGTACTTC. This gives the protein CSARLAGGYEQYF. V usage is TRBV29-1 and J usage is TRBJ2-7; 13 bases line up with TRBD2. From germline, CDR1 is SQVTM and CDR2 ANQGSEA. This CDR3 is built from 13 residues. V shed 7 bases, J shed 3 bases, and the junction held 3 bases outside the gene matches.

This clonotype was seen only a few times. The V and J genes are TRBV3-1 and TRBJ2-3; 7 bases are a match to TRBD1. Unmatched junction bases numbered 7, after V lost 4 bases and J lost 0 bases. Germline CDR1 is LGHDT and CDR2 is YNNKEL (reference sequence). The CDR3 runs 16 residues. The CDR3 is CASSLGTALSTDTQYF. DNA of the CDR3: TGTGCCAGCAGCCTCGGGACAGCGCTTAGCACAGATACGCAGTATTTT.

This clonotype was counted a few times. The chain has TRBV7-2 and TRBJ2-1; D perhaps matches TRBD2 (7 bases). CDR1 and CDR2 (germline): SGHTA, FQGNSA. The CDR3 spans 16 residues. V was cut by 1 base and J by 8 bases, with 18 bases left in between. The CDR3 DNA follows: TGTGCCAGCAGCTTAGTAGGGGGAGGGTACGGCGATGAGCAGTTCTTC. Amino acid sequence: CASSLVGGGYGDEQFF.

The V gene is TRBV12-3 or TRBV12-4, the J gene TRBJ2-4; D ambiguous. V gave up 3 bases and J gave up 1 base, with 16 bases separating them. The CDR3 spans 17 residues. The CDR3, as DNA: TGTGCCAGCAGTTTGGGTCTAGTCAGAGGTGCCAAAAACATTCAGTACTTC. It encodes CASSLGLVRGAKNIQYF.

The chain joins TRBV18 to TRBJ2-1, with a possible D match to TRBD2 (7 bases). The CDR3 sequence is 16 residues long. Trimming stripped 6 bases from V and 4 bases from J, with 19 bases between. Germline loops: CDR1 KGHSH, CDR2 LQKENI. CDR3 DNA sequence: TGTGCCAGCTCCCCCCAGGGGACGGGGGGTTACAATGAGCAGTTCTTC. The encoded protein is CASSPQGTGGYNEQFF.

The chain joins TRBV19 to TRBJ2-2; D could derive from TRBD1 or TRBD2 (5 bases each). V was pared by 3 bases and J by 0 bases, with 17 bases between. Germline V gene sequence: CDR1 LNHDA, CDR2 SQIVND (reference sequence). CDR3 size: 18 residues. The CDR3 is CASSIDPWGTTNTGELFF. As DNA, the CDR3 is TGTGCCAGTAGTATTGACCCCTGGGGGACCACGAACACCGGGGAGCTGTTTTTT.

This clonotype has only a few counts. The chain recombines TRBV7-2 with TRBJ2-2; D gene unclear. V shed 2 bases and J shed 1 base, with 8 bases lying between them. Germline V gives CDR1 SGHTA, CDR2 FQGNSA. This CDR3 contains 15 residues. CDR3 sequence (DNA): TGTGCCAGCAGCTTAATTGAGATGAACACCGGGGAGCTGTTTTTT. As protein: CASSLIEMNTGELFF.

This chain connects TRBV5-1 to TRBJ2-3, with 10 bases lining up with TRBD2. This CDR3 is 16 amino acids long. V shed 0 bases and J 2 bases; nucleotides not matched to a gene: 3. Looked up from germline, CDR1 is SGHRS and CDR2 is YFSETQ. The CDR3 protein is CASSLALAGNTDTQYF. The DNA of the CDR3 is TGCGCCAGCAGCTTGGCACTAGCGGGGAACACAGATACGCAGTATTTT.

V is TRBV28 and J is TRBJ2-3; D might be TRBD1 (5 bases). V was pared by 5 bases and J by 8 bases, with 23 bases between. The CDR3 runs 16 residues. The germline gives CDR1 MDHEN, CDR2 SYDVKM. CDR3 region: CASSLTPSPNQGTQYF. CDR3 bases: TGTGCCAGCAGTCTAACCCCGTCTCCAAATCAGGGTACGCAGTATTTT. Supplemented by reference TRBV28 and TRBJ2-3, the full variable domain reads DVKVTQSSRYLVKRTGEKVFLECVQDMDHENMFWYRQDPGLGLRLIYFSYDVKMKEKGDIPEGYSVSREKKERFSLILESASTNQTSMYLCASSLTPSPNQGTQYFGPGTRLTVL.

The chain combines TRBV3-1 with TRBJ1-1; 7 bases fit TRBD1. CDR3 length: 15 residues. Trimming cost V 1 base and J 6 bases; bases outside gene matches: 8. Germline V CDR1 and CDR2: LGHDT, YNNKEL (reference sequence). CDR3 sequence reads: CASSQGARQGAEAFF. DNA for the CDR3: TGTGCCAGCAGCCAAGGGGCGAGACAGGGCGCTGAAGCTTTCTTT.

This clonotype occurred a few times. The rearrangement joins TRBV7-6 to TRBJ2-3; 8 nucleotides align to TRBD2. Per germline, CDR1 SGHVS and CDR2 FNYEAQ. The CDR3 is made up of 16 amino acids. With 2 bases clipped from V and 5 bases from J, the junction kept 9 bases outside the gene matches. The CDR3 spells CASSLNVASGLDTQYF. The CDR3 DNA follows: TGTGCCAGCAGCTTAAATGTGGCTAGCGGGCTAGATACGCAGTATTTT.

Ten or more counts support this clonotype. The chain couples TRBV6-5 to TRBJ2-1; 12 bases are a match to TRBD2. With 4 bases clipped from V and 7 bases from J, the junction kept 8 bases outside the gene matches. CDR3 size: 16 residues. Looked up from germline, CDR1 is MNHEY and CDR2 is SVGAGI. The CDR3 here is CASSLSRLAGANEQFF. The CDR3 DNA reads TGTGCCAGCAGTTTATCCCGACTAGCGGGAGCGAATGAGCAGTTCTTC.

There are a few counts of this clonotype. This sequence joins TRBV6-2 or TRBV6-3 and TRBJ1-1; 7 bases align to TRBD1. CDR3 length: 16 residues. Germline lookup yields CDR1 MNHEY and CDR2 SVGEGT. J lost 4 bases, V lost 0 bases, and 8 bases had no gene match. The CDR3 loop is CASSYSIPQGSTEAFF. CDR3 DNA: TGTGCCAGCAGTTACTCGATTCCACAGGGGAGCACTGAAGCTTTCTTT.

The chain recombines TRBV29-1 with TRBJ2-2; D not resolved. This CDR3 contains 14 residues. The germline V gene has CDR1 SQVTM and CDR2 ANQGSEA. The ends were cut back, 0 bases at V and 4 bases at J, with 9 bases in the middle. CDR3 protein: CSVEDQTSTGELFF. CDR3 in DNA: TGCAGCGTTGAAGATCAGACGAGCACCGGGGAGCTGTTTTTT.

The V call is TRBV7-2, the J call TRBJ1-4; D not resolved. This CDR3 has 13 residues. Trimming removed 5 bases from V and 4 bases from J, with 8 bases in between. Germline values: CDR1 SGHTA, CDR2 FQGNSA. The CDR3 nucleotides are TGTGCCAGCAGCCGTAGATTTAATGAAAAACTGTTTTTT. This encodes CASSRRFNEKLFF.

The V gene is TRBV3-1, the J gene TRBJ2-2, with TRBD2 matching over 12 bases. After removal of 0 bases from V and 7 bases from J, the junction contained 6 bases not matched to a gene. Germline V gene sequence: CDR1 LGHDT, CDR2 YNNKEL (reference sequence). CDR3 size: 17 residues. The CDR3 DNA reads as TGTGCCAGCAGCCAAGATCCACTAGCGGGAGGCCGCGGGGAGCTGTTTTTT. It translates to CASSQDPLAGGRGELFF.

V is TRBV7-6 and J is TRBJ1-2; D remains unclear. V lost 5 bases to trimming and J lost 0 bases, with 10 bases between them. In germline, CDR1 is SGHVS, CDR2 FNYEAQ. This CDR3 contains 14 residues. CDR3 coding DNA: TGTGCCAGCAGCCCCTCCACCTCTAACTATGGCTACACCTTC. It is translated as CASSPSTSNYGYTF.

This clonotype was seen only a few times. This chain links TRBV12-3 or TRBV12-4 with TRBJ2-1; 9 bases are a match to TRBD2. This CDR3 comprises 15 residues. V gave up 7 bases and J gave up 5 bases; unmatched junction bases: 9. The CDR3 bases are TGTGCCAGCAAAAGAGGTCTAGCGGGAAACAATGAGCAGTTCTTC. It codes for CASKRGLAGNNEQFF.

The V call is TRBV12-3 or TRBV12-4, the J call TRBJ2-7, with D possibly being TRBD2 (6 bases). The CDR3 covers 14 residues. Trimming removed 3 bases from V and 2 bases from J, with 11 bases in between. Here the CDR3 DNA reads TGTGCCAGCAGTTTGGGACTGAGGGCCTACGAGCAGTACTTC. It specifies CASSLGLRAYEQYF.

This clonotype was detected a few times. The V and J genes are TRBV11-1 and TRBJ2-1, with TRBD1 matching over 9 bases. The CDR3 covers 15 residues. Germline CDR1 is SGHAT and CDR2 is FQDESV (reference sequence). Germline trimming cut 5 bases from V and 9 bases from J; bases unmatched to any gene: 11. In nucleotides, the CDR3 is TGTGCCAGCAGCATACAGGGGGCTCGATACCGTGAGCAGTTCTTC. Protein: CASSIQGARYREQFF.

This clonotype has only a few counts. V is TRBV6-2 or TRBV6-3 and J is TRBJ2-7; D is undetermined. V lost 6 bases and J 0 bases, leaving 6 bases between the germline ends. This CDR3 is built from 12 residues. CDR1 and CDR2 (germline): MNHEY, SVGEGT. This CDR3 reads CASSVDSYEQYF. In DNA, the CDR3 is TGTGCCAGCAGCGTAGACTCCTACGAGCAGTACTTC.

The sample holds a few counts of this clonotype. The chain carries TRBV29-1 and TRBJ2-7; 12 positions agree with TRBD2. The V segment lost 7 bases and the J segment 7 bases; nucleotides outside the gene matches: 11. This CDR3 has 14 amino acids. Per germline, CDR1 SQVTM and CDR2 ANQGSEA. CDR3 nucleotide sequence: TGCAGCGCCGGGGGGCTAGCGGGAGGGCCAGAGCAGTACTTC. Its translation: CSAGGLAGGPEQYF.

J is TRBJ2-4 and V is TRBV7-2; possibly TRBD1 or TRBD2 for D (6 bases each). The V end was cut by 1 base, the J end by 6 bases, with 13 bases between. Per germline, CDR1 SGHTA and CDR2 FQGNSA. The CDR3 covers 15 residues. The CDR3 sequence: CASSLVGGQGNIQYF. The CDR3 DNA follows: TGTGCCAGCAGCTTAGTGGGGGGCCAGGGAAACATTCAGTACTTC.

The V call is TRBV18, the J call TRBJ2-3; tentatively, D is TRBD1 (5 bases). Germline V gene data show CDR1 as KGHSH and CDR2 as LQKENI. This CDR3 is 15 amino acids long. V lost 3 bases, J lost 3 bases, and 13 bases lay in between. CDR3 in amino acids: CASSPVAGKTDTQYF. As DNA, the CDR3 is TGTGCCAGCTCACCGGTGGCAGGGAAAACAGATACGCAGTATTTT. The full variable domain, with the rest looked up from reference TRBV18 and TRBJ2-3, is NAGVMQNPRHLVRRRGQEARLRCSPMKGHSHVYWYRQLPEEGLKFMVYLQKENIIDESGMPKERFSAEFPKEGPSILRIQQVVRGDSAAYFCASSPVAGKTDTQYFGPGTRLTVL.

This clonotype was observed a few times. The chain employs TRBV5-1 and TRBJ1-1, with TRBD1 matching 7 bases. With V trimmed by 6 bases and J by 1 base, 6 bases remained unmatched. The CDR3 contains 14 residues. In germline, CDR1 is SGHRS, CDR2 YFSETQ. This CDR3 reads CASKLSGGNTEAFF. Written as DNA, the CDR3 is TGCGCCAGCAAGCTTTCAGGGGGGAACACTGAAGCTTTCTTT.